This TCR beta chain comes out of a study of CD8+ T cells in alopecia areata. Both peripheral blood and punch biopsies of lesional scalp skin were obtained from patients who had alopecia areata. General study points: Scalp samples also contribute reads from the resident alphabeta T cells found in normal skin. TCR sharing was clearer in mice than between patients, perhaps partly owing to patient HLA diversity. Clonality in lesional scalp, especially alopecia totalis/universalis, exceeded that of normal scalp.

V dropped 3 bases and J dropped 10 bases, with 11 bases sitting between them. The CDR3 consists of 12 residues. From germline, CDR1 is SGHAT and CDR2 FQNNGV. RNA was isolated and reverse transcribed to cDNA, the sequencing template. The repertoire was sequenced with immunoSEQ multiplex PCR; TCRdb's copy has only in-frame clones and lacks some. The table has 150,000 to 200,000 clones, roughly 65% seen once. For this clone: The antigen is not known.

Specimen: CD4+ T cells sorted from blood, collected at week 0. This TCR was recovered from a human donor with alopecia areata. The chain carries TRBV11-2 and TRBJ2-3, with D possibly being TRBD1 (6 bases). CDR3 sequence: CASSLDGTSQYF. CDR3 in DNA: TGTGCCAGCAGCTTGGACGGGACATCGCAGTATTTT. The full variable domain, completed using reference TRBV11-2 and TRBJ2-3, is EAGVAQSPRYKIIEKRQSVAFWCNPISGHATLYWYQQILGQGPKLLIQFQNNGVVDDSQLPKDRFSAERLKGVDSTLKIQPAKLEDSAVYLCASSLDGTSQYFGPGTRLTVL.